These 24 T cell receptor beta chains share one sample of origin, sequenced in a study of cytotoxic CD8 clonotypes in ibrutinib-treated CLL. Sequencing was performed with immunoSEQ multiplex PCR; in TCRdb, only in-frame clones are kept and a portion is missing. Here the sample spans fewer than 35,000 clones, roughly three quarters being singletons. The sample in question was PBMCs, obtained before ibrutinib treatment. These TCRs come from a human donor with chronic lymphocytic leukemia.

V and J are TRBV10-3 and TRBJ1-2, with D perhaps TRBD1 (5 bases). From germline, CDR1 is ENHRY and CDR2 SYGVKD. CDR3 length: 13 residues. V lost 6 bases and J 4 bases, leaving 12 bases between the germline ends. The CDR3 protein is CAISPVGVYGYTF. CDR3 coding DNA: TGTGCCATCAGCCCCGTGGGGGTCTATGGCTACACCTTC.

The genes are TRBV14 and TRBJ2-1; 8 bases agree with TRBD2. V gave up 1 base and J gave up 10 bases; unmatched junction bases: 9. The CDR3 contains 15 residues. CDR1 SGHDN and CDR2 FVKESK come from the germline V gene. The CDR3 sequence is CASSQGSGRGYEQFF. CDR3 bases: TGTGCCAGCAGCCAAGGGAGCGGGAGAGGCTACGAGCAGTTCTTC.

The chain carries TRBV28 and TRBJ1-5; D remains ambiguous. Germline CDR1 MDHEN, CDR2 SYDVKM. V shed 8 bases and J shed 0 bases, with 8 bases lying between them. CDR3 length: 13 amino acids. The CDR3 loop reads CASGGYSNQPQHF. CDR3 sequence (DNA): TGTGCCAGCGGCGGATATAGCAATCAGCCCCAGCATTTT.

The chain uses TRBV13 and TRBJ2-2, with 7 bases matching TRBD2. The CDR3 spans 14 residues. The junction had 6 bases not matched to a gene; V was cut back by 5 bases and J by 6 bases. The germline V gene encodes CDR1 PRHDT and CDR2 FYEKMQ (reference sequence). CDR3 DNA: TGTGCCAGCAGCCCGGGGGGAAGCGCCGGGGAGCTGTTTTTT. Translation gives CASSPGGSAGELFF.

This clone occurred a few times. V and J are TRBV4-1 and TRBJ1-1; 12 bases line up with TRBD1. Germline lookup yields CDR1 MGHRA and CDR2 YSYEKL. Losses at the gene ends were 4 bases for V and 4 bases for J; bases not matched to a gene: 4. The CDR3 has 15 residues. The CDR3 reads CASSLGTGGFTEAFF. The CDR3 DNA follows: TGCGCCAGCAGCCTCGGGACAGGGGGCTTCACTGAAGCTTTCTTT.

The chain is built from TRBV9 and TRBJ2-2; 9 bases align to TRBD1. CDR3 length: 17 amino acids. CDR1 is SGDLS, CDR2 YYNGEE, per germline. V gave up 0 bases and J gave up 3 bases; unmatched junction bases: 6. The chain's CDR3 is CASSVEGTGLDTGELFF. The CDR3 region has the DNA TGTGCCAGCAGCGTAGAGGGGACAGGGTTAGACACCGGGGAGCTGTTTTTT.

The chain uses TRBV21-1 and TRBJ2-7; the D call in the table, TRBD2, was not verified against the DNA. TRBV21-1 is classified as a pseudogene. The CDR3 spans 17 residues. The CDR3 sequence is CASSRGGSTLGNYEQYF. The CDR3 DNA reads as TGTGCCAGCAGTCGGGGGGGATCCACATTAGGCAACTACGAGCAGTACTTC.

In its sample, this clone was seen a few times. The rearrangement uses TRBV28 and TRBJ2-1; no reliable D call. With 7 bases removed from V and 0 bases from J, the gap between germline ends came to 7 bases. This CDR3 is built from 13 residues. The V gene's germline CDR1 is MDHEN and CDR2 SYDVKM. The CDR3 spells CASITSSYNEQFF. The CDR3 bases are TGTGCCAGCATCACAAGCTCCTACAATGAGCAGTTCTTC.

This clone was counted a single time. The chain employs TRBV5-6 and TRBJ1-4; D unresolved. CDR3 length equals 13 residues. The V and J ends lost 0 bases and 5 bases respectively, with 5 bases between them. Germline V CDR1 and CDR2: SGHDT, YYEEEE. CDR3 in amino acids: CASSLVGNEKLFF. The CDR3 DNA reads as TGTGCCAGCAGCTTGGTGGGGAATGAAAAACTGTTTTTT.

This sequence joins TRBV9 and TRBJ2-1; 9 bases are a match to TRBD1. Germline values: CDR1 SGDLS, CDR2 YYNGEE. V lost 3 bases, J lost 8 bases, and 9 bases stayed unmatched. The CDR3 extends over 15 amino acids. Here the CDR3 DNA reads TGTGCCAGCAGCGCTTATTCCGGGACAGGGTATGAGCAGTTCTTC. Translating it yields CASSAYSGTGYEQFF.

This clone was seen only a few times. V is TRBV30 and J is TRBJ2-7, with 9 bases that match TRBD1. Per germline, CDR1 GTSNPN and CDR2 SVGIG (reference sequence). J gave up 2 bases and V 2 bases, and 4 bases lay outside the gene matches. The CDR3 loop spans 14 amino acids. The CDR3 spells CAWSTGGSTYEQYF. The CDR3 region has the DNA TGTGCCTGGAGTACAGGGGGCAGTACCTACGAGCAGTACTTC.

This clone was recorded a few times. V gene TRBV28 combines with J gene TRBJ1-2, with D possibly being TRBD1 (5 bases). The V and J ends lost 5 bases and 3 bases respectively, with 13 bases between them. The CDR3 length is 14 residues. Germline-derived CDR1 and CDR2 are MDHEN and SYDVKM. The CDR3 DNA is TGTGCCAGCAGTCCCCCAGGGAGATACTATGGCTACACCTTC. Translated: CASSPPGRYYGYTF.

The chain has TRBV5-4 and TRBJ1-1, with 7 positions matching TRBD1. Germline-derived CDR1 and CDR2 are SGHNT and YYREEE (reference sequence). The CDR3 is made up of 16 amino acids. V trimming: 4 bases; J trimming: 2 bases; junction bases outside the gene matches: 11. CDR3 amino acids: CASSHGRQGTNTEAFF. The CDR3 region has the DNA TGTGCCAGCAGCCACGGGAGACAGGGAACAAACACTGAAGCTTTCTTT. Based on the CDR3 plus reference TRBV5-4 and TRBJ1-1, the full variable domain is ETGVTQSPTHLIKTRGQQVTLRCSSQSGHNTVSWYQQALGQGPQFIFQYYREEENGRGNFPPRFSGLQFPNYSSELNVNALELDDSALYLCASSHGRQGTNTEAFFGQGTRLTVV.

The chain employs TRBV5-1 and TRBJ1-2, with D maybe TRBD1 (5 bases). Germline-derived CDR1 and CDR2 are SGHRS and YFSETQ. The V end was cut by 0 bases, the J end by 4 bases, with 7 bases between. The CDR3 totals 13 residues. Written as DNA, the CDR3 is TGCGCCAGCAGCTTGGAGGGGATCTATGGCTACACCTTC. Its protein is CASSLEGIYGYTF.

The CDR3 DNA follows: TGTGCCATCAGTGAGTCGGATTACAATGAGCAGTTCTTC. The encoded protein is CAISESDYNEQFF. The rearrangement joins TRBV10-3 to TRBJ2-1; D is unclear. Trimming took 0 bases from V and 4 from J, leaving 4 bases between them. CDR3 size: 13 residues. CDR1 and CDR2 from the germline V gene are ENHRY and SYGVKD.

The chain couples TRBV16 to TRBJ2-5, with 9 nucleotides matching TRBD2. There are 15 residues in the CDR3. Germline values: CDR1 KGHSY, CDR2 FQNENV. V gave up 4 bases and J gave up 3 bases; unmatched junction bases: 6. CDR3 DNA sequence: TGTGCCAGCAGCCGAAGCGGGGGGCCCGAAGAGACCCAGTACTTC. Protein sequence: CASSRSGGPEETQYF.

The chain carries TRBV19 and TRBJ2-3; 11 positions match TRBD1. Germline V gene data show CDR1 as LNHDA and CDR2 as SQIVND (reference sequence). The CDR3 is 15 residues long. V shed 3 bases and J 6 bases; nucleotides not matched to a gene: 5. CDR3 in amino acids: CASSMDRGRRDTQYF. CDR3 DNA sequence: TGTGCCAGTAGTATGGACAGGGGGCGGAGGGATACGCAGTATTTT.

The chain links TRBV28 to TRBJ2-7; 8 nucleotides line up with TRBD1. The trim removed 5 bases at V and 4 bases at J, leaving 7 bases unmatched. The CDR3 runs 14 residues. CDR1 is MDHEN and CDR2 is SYDVKM in the germline V gene. CDR3 region: CASSPGDRRYEQYF. The CDR3 nucleotides are TGTGCCAGCAGTCCCGGGGACAGGCGGTACGAGCAGTACTTC.

This clone was observed a few times. This chain uses TRBV11-2 with TRBJ1-2, with D possibly being TRBD1 (6 bases). Germline CDR1 reads SGHAT; CDR2 reads FQNNGV. CDR3 size: 12 residues. V gave up 5 bases and J gave up 8 bases, with 12 bases separating them. The CDR3 spells CASSLRTAGYTF. DNA for the CDR3: TGTGCCAGCAGCCTAAGGACAGCGGGCTACACCTTC.

The J gene is TRBJ2-1, the V gene TRBV18; D possibly corresponds to TRBD2 (6 bases). Trimming took 0 bases from V and 5 from J, leaving 14 bases between them. Germline V gene sequence: CDR1 KGHSH, CDR2 LQKENI. CDR3 length: 16 amino acids. In DNA form, the CDR3 reads TGTGCCAGCTCACCACCGTACGGGAGCCCGAACAATGAGCAGTTCTTC. Encoded protein: CASSPPYGSPNNEQFF.

V gene TRBV10-3 combines with J gene TRBJ2-3, with D perhaps TRBD1 (5 bases). The CDR3 has 17 residues. The ends were cut back, 6 bases at V and 0 bases at J, with 19 bases in the middle. The germline CDR1 and CDR2 sequences are ENHRY and SYGVKD. In DNA form, the CDR3 reads TGTGCCATCAGGAAATCGGTTACAGGATCAAGCACAGATACGCAGTATTTT. Translation: CAIRKSVTGSSTDTQYF.

The chain is built from TRBV4-2 and TRBJ2-4; 10 bases align to TRBD2. V trimming: 1 base; J trimming: 2 bases; junction bases outside the gene matches: 14. The CDR3 consists of 20 residues. Germline lookup yields CDR1 LGHNA and CDR2 YNFKEQ. The CDR3: CASSQAVGSGGTMTKNIQYF. CDR3 nucleotides: TGTGCCAGCAGCCAAGCAGTTGGTAGCGGGGGGACTATGACCAAAAACATTCAGTACTTC.

This clone came up once. The chain recombines TRBV29-1 with TRBJ2-5; D not certain. The CDR3 runs 14 residues. V lost 7 bases and J 5 bases, leaving 20 bases between the germline ends. Per the germline V gene, CDR1 is SQVTM and CDR2 is ANQGSEA. The CDR3 loop reads CSAGQVQPGETQYF. The DNA of the CDR3 is TGCAGCGCAGGCCAGGTTCAACCTGGGGAGACCCAGTACTTC. Filled out from reference TRBV29-1 and TRBJ2-5, the complete variable domain reads SAVISQKPSRDICQRGTSLTIQCQVDSQVTMMFWYRQQPGQSLTLIATANQGSEATYESGFVIDKFPISRPNLTFSTLTVSNMSPEDSSIYLCSAGQVQPGETQYFGPGTRLLVL.

The CDR3 nucleotides are TGTGCCATCAACAAGGACAGGGTTAATGGCTACACCTTC. Protein: CAINKDRVNGYTF. This chain joins TRBV10-3 and TRBJ1-2; 8 bases line up with TRBD1. Germline V gene lookup returns CDR1 ENHRY and CDR2 SYGVKD. V shed 7 bases and J 6 bases; nucleotides not matched to a gene: 7. This CDR3 comprises 13 residues.